The T cell receptor beta chain described here comes from a study of cytomegalovirus exposure and HLA in healthy donors. Germline CDR1 reads SGDLS; CDR2 reads YYNGEE. J gave up 6 bases and V 1 base, and 8 bases lay outside the gene matches. This CDR3 has 16 amino acids. The PCR employed 60 Vbeta primers together with 13 Jbeta primers. Using immunoSEQ multiplex PCR, the repertoire was profiled, and TCRdb retains in-frame clones only, with some absent. Of 150,000 to 200,000 clones in the sample, more than 65% were seen once. This TCR was sampled from a male donor in good health and CMV-seronegative. The chain recombines TRBV9 with TRBJ2-3, with TRBD1 matching 10 bases. The specimen sequenced was PBMCs. CDR3 nucleotides: TGTGCCAGCAGCGTACAGGCGACAGGGGGCCTCGATACGCAGTATTTT. Translated: CASSVQATGGLDTQYF.